A selection of T cell receptor beta chains follows, all from one sample in a study of early T cells in non-severe SARS-CoV-2 infection. MiXCR, run by TCRdb on the 5' RACE reads, gives a single entry per CDR3 protein. The repertoire consists of roughly 34,000 distinct CDR3 sequences, with roughly 7.1% occurring once and the leading ten covering 10% to 15%. Sequenced here: whole blood, sampled at baseline. The receptors shown here come from an adult who was a healthcare worker with PCR-confirmed SARS-CoV-2 infection or an uninfected control (not recorded which). Both conserved end residues are part of each CDR3. A D gene is named only where the DNA matches it firmly. Only part of the rows carry a size: once, few, many, or a class if the clone is expanded.

few	TRBV20-1	TRBD2	TRBJ2-1	TGCAGTGCCCAACTAGCGGGAGGCATTGAGCAGTTCTTC	CSAQLAGGIEQFF
many	TRBV9	TRBD1	TRBJ2-6	TGTGCCAGCAGCCTCCGGGACAGTGTCTCTGGGGCCAACGTCCTGACTTTC	CASSLRDSVSGANVLTF
many	TRBV7-2	TRBD2	TRBJ2-3	TGTGCCAGCAGCTTAGTGGTTAGCGGGAGGGAGTACACAGATACGCAGTATTTT	CASSLVVSGREYTDTQYF
many	TRBV7-6	NA	TRBJ2-3	TGTGCCAGCAGCTCCAATGGGCAGGGGAGCACAGATACGCAGTATTTT	CASSSNGQGSTDTQYF
few	TRBV12-3/TRBV12-4	NA	TRBJ2-7	TGTGCCAGCAGTTTACACGGACAGGGAGGGGACGAGCAGTACTTC	CASSLHGQGGDEQYF
NA	TRBV24-1	NA	TRBJ2-3	TGTGCCACCAGTGATTTGTTTTGGAGCCTGCTCACAGATACGCAGTATTTT	CATSDLFWSLLTDTQYF
many	TRBV19	NA	TRBJ2-5	TGTGCCAGTACGGCGCAGGCGGGGCAAGAGACCCAGTACTTC	CASTAQAGQETQYF
many	TRBV29-1	NA	TRBJ1-1	TGCAGCGTTGAAGATCCCGCCAGGGGAGACACTGAAGCTTTCTTT	CSVEDPARGDTEAFF
NA	TRBV7-3	NA	TRBJ2-7	TGTGCCAGCAGCTTAAGTCAGGGTGCATACGAGCAGTACTTC	CASSLSQGAYEQYF
few	TRBV5-1	NA	TRBJ2-2	TGCGCCAGCAGCCGCAAGCAGGAAACGAACACCGGGGAGCTGTTTTTT	CASSRKQETNTGELFF
NA	TRBV19	TRBD1	TRBJ2-1	TGTGCCAGTAGTACTACCGGGACAGGGCGGAATGAGCAGTTCTTC	CASSTTGTGRNEQFF
NA	TRBV5-1	NA	TRBJ1-2	TGCGCCAGCAGCTCAGGCGGAGGAAACTATGGCTACACCTTC	CASSSGGGNYGYTF